This T cell receptor (beta chain) stems from a study of identical twins. The CDR3 is 17 residues long. Germline assignment: CDR1 GTSNPN and CDR2 SVGIG (reference sequence). V shed 1 base and J 0 bases; nucleotides not matched to a gene: 9. Remarks on this clonotype: As yet, its antigen is unknown.

TCRdb re-called the 5' RACE reads through MiXCR, storing one row per CDR3 protein. Of hundreds of thousands of distinct CDR3 sequences in the sample, 15% to 20% are singletons; the top ten hold roughly 13%. Study findings and constraints: Conclusions relied on cross-sectional statistical analysis, not following the same donors.

The same data also contributed to another study, on T cells expressing NK-cell markers.

Sequencing was carried out using PBMCs. J is TRBJ2-1 and V is TRBV30, with 7 bases identical to TRBD2. The source is a woman between 18 and 29 years old in good health. CDR3 in amino acids: CAWSGAGDDSSYNEQFF. CDR3 DNA: TGTGCCTGGAGTGGGGCGGGAGATGATAGCTCCTACAATGAGCAGTTCTTC.